This T cell receptor (beta chain) was obtained from a study of Ad26.COV2.S vaccination and SARS-CoV-2 variants. Overall study findings and caveats: Measurements of TCR breadth and depth may have given underestimates of the total T cell responses. Breadth, reportedly substantial, characterized the spike-specific CD8+ and CD4+ T cell responses after vaccination.

Notes on this clone: Its antigen is not identified.

The sample's treatment: some 20 received Ad26.COV2.S at low or high dose, single or two shots; five or six received placebo; per-sample allocation not given. All samples were drawn on day 63, counting from the first vaccine or placebo injection. Donation was by an adult aged 18-55 years who was in Boston. Per the germline V gene, CDR1 is SGHTA and CDR2 is FQGNSA. This CDR3 contains 15 residues. V dropped 5 bases and J dropped 5 bases, with 18 bases sitting between them. Method: immunoSEQ multiplex PCR; TCRdb's copy keeps in-frame clones and lacks some. The repertoire consists of about 400,000 clones, with roughly nine tenths occurring once and the leading ten covering under 4%.

This specimen consisted of peripheral blood, obtained in a trial of Ad26.COV2.S vaccine versus placebo. This receptor was obtained from a person between 18 and 65 years old who received the Ad26.COV2.S COVID-19 vaccine or a placebo. The rearrangement uses TRBV7-2 and TRBJ1-1; a possible D gene is TRBD1 (5 bases). CDR3 in amino acids: CASSPPGRRDTEAFF. Written as DNA, the CDR3 is TGTGCCAGCAGCCCGCCGGGGCGGCGAGATACTGAAGCTTTCTTT.